The 19 T cell receptor beta chains below come from one sample, sequenced in a study of identifying expanded T cells in peripheral blood. The data were produced by immunoSEQ multiplex PCR, yet TCRdb's version contains in-frame clones alone and is incomplete. The data contain approximately 57,000 clones, about nine tenths of them singletons. The specimen sequenced was blood. These receptors originate from a person between 18 and 70 years old in good health.

V usage is TRBV6-1 and J usage is TRBJ1-4; the D is unclear. The germline CDR1 and CDR2 sequences are MNHNS and SASEGT. There are 14 residues in the CDR3. Trimming cost V 5 bases and J 4 bases, with 11 bases left between them. The CDR3 region is CASSLWGVNEKLFF. The CDR3 coding sequence is TGTGCCAGCAGTCTTTGGGGAGTTAATGAAAAACTGTTTTTT.

The chain recombines TRBV11-2 with TRBJ1-2; no firm D call. Germline V gene data show CDR1 as SGHAT and CDR2 as FQNNGV. Trimming removed 2 bases at V and 0 bases at J, with 4 bases between. This CDR3 contains 13 residues. The CDR3 nucleotides read TGTGCCAGCAGCTTACAGCCTAACTATGGCTACACCTTC. It is translated as CASSLQPNYGYTF.

This clone was detected once. The chain is built from TRBV5-1 and TRBJ2-3; 14 nucleotides agree with TRBD2. Germline V gene sequence: CDR1 SGHRS, CDR2 YFSETQ. The CDR3 extends over 20 amino acids. The J segment lost 1 base and the V segment lost 1 base, leaving 11 bases of the junction unmatched. The CDR3 loop is CASSLITGTSGSYGTDTQYF. The CDR3, as DNA: TGCGCCAGCAGCTTGATCACCGGGACTAGCGGGAGTTATGGCACAGATACGCAGTATTTT.

The CDR3: CASSPASVGTEAFF. The CDR3 nucleotides are TGTGCCAGCAGCCCCGCGTCGGTAGGGACTGAAGCTTTCTTT. The chain carries TRBV6-5 and TRBJ1-1; D is undetermined. Germline lookup yields CDR1 MNHEY and CDR2 SVGAGI. The V gene lost 6 bases and the J gene lost 5 bases, with 16 bases spanning the gap. CDR3 length equals 14 residues.

The chain recombines TRBV5-5 with TRBJ1-2, with 7 nucleotides matching TRBD1. Germline V gene lookup returns CDR1 SGHKS and CDR2 YYEKEE (reference sequence). The CDR3 runs 15 residues. After removal of 2 bases from V and 2 bases from J, the junction contained 6 bases not matched to a gene. The CDR3 loop is CASSFSARGNYGYTF. As DNA, the CDR3 is TGTGCCAGCAGCTTCAGCGCCAGGGGGAACTATGGCTACACCTTC. Complete variable domain (other parts from reference TRBV5-5 and TRBJ1-2): DAGVTQSPTHLIKTRGQQVTLRCSPISGHKSVSWYQQVLGQGPQFIFQYYEKEERGRGNFPDRFSARQFPNYSSELNVNALLLGDSALYLCASSFSARGNYGYTFGSGTRLTVV.

This sequence joins TRBV7-9 and TRBJ2-4; 12 nucleotides line up with TRBD1. CDR3 length: 19 amino acids. The germline gives CDR1 SEHNR, CDR2 FQNEAQ (reference sequence). The V gene end was trimmed by 5 bases and the J gene end by 0 bases; junction bases not matched to a gene: 11. The chain's CDR3 is CASSARDRGLPLAKNIQYF. CDR3 in DNA: TGTGCCAGCAGCGCCCGGGACAGGGGGCTTCCGTTAGCCAAAAACATTCAGTACTTC.

This chain joins TRBV9 and TRBJ1-2; D is unresolved. This CDR3 comprises 12 residues. Trimming left V 3 bases short and J 8 bases short, with 11 bases between. Germline V CDR1 and CDR2: SGDLS, YYNGEE. This chain's CDR3 is CASSEAYRGYTF. Written as DNA, the CDR3 is TGTGCCAGCAGCGAGGCATACCGGGGCTACACCTTC.

The chain employs TRBV27 and TRBJ1-2; tentatively, D is TRBD1 (6 bases). CDR3 length: 15 amino acids. Trimming took off 3 bases at V and 4 bases at J, with 15 bases between the two ends. Germline-derived CDR1 and CDR2 are MNHEY and SMNVEV (reference sequence). Here the CDR3 reads CASSFSQGSLYGYTF. CDR3 nucleotides: TGTGCCAGCAGTTTTTCACAGGGTTCTCTCTATGGCTACACCTTC.

V and J are TRBV28 and TRBJ1-5, with 7 positions matching TRBD1. The trim removed 4 bases at V and 0 bases at J, leaving 9 bases unmatched. CDR1 and CDR2 from the germline V gene are MDHEN and SYDVKM. This CDR3 has 17 residues. CDR3 sequence (DNA): TGTGCCAGCAGTTACGTGAGGGGACAGTATAGCAATCAGCCCCAGCATTTT. Protein: CASSYVRGQYSNQPQHF.

V and J are TRBV7-6 and TRBJ2-1; 12 positions agree with TRBD2. CDR3 length equals 18 residues. Germline CDR1 and CDR2: SGHVS and FNYEAQ. With 5 bases clipped from V and 10 bases from J, the junction kept 18 bases outside the gene matches. Here the CDR3 DNA reads TGTGCCAGCAGCCTCAGACTAGCGGGGGTAACAAGGGTCGGGGAGCAGTTCTTC. It yields the protein CASSLRLAGVTRVGEQFF. Full variable domain (rest looked up from reference TRBV7-6 and TRBJ2-1): GAGVSQSPRYKVTKRGQDVALRCDPISGHVSLYWYRQALGQGPEFLTYFNYEAQQDKSGLPNDRFSAERPEGSISTLTIQRTEQRDSAMYRCASSLRLAGVTRVGEQFFGPGTRLTVL.

This clone was seen once. The gene calls are TRBV29-1 and TRBJ2-1, with 7 nucleotides matching TRBD2. The CDR3 spans 14 residues. V was clipped by 5 bases and J by 4 bases; unmatched bases: 8. Germline-derived CDR1 and CDR2 are SQVTM and ANQGSEA. The CDR3 bases are TGCAGCGTTATTGGCGGGAGCATGTACAATGAGCAGTTCTTC. Its translation: CSVIGGSMYNEQFF.

CDR3 sequence (DNA): TGTGCCAGCAGTGAAGCCTCTGATCTACGTTCATTGTTCTTC. It translates to CASSEASDLRSLFF. J is TRBJ2-1 and V is TRBV6-1; D remains ambiguous. This CDR3 region has 14 residues. V was clipped by 0 bases and J by 15 bases, with 18 bases between them. CDR1 MNHNS and CDR2 SASEGT come from the germline V gene.

The rearrangement links TRBV19 to TRBJ2-2; 7 nucleotides align to TRBD1. With 3 bases clipped from V and 6 bases from J, the junction kept 7 bases outside the gene matches. The CDR3 has 15 amino acids. Germline V gives CDR1 LNHDA, CDR2 SQIVND (reference sequence). This chain's CDR3 is CASSIGERGPGELFF. The CDR3 DNA follows: TGTGCCAGTAGTATCGGAGAAAGGGGGCCCGGGGAGCTGTTTTTT. Looking up the rest from reference TRBV19 and TRBJ2-2 gives the full variable domain: DGGITQSPKYLFRKEGQNVTLSCEQNLNHDAMYWYRQDPGQGLRLIYYSQIVNDFQKGDIAEGYSVSREKKESFPLTVTSAQKNPTAFYLCASSIGERGPGELFFGEGSRLTVL.

The rearrangement joins TRBV7-3 to TRBJ2-3; TRBD2 is a possible D gene (6 bases). The CDR3 runs 14 residues. The V gene's germline CDR1 is SGHTA and CDR2 FQGTGA. The V and J ends lost 4 bases and 2 bases respectively, with 10 bases between them. The CDR3 DNA sequence: TGTGCCAGCAGCTCGGGACTTAACACAGATACGCAGTATTTT. It is translated as CASSSGLNTDTQYF.

V usage is TRBV5-6 and J usage is TRBJ1-2; 8 positions match TRBD1. The CDR3 consists of 16 residues. V shed 4 bases and J 5 bases; nucleotides not matched to a gene: 13. The V gene's germline CDR1 is SGHDT and CDR2 YYEEEE. The CDR3 bases are TGTGCCAGCAGCCCTTTTGGACAGGGCCCCTCTTATGGCTACACCTTC. Protein product: CASSPFGQGPSYGYTF. Looking up the rest from reference TRBV5-6 and TRBJ1-2 gives the full variable domain: DAGVTQSPTHLIKTRGQQVTLRCSPKSGHDTVSWYQQALGQGPQFIFQYYEEEERQRGNFPDRFSGHQFPNYSSELNVNALLLGDSALYLCASSPFGQGPSYGYTFGSGTRLTVV.

The chain employs TRBV10-3 and TRBJ2-3, with 8 bases fitting TRBD1. The germline V gene encodes CDR1 ENHRY and CDR2 SYGVKD. After removal of 4 bases from V and 5 bases from J, the junction contained 8 bases not matched to a gene. The CDR3 consists of 15 residues. CDR3 sequence (DNA): TGTGCCATCAGTGCCCAGGGGGCGTCCCTAGATACGCAGTATTTT. Amino acids: CAISAQGASLDTQYF.

The chain has TRBV5-1 and TRBJ2-2; D is undetermined. CDR3 size: 14 residues. Trimming took off 4 bases at V and 6 bases at J, with 13 bases between the two ends. Germline CDR1 reads SGHRS; CDR2 reads YFSETQ. The CDR3, as DNA: TGCGCCAGCAGCCCCCAATTAACCGCCGGGGAGCTGTTTTTT. This encodes CASSPQLTAGELFF.

This chain connects TRBV6-1 to TRBJ1-2, with TRBD1 matching 8 bases. The CDR3 is made up of 14 amino acids. Losses at the gene ends were 7 bases for V and 3 bases for J; bases not matched to a gene: 7. Germline loops: CDR1 MNHNS, CDR2 SASEGT. Here the CDR3 DNA reads TGTGCCAGCACTACGGGGGGACAGGACTATGGCTACACCTTC. This translates into CASTTGGQDYGYTF.

The chain employs TRBV5-6 and TRBJ2-7; D uncertain. Trimming removed 1 base at V and 5 bases at J, with 7 bases between. Germline assignment: CDR1 SGHDT and CDR2 YYEEEE. This CDR3 has 12 residues. CDR3 residues: CASSLSGNEQYF. The CDR3 DNA follows: TGTGCCAGCAGCTTGTCAGGAAACGAGCAGTACTTC.